Below are 27 T cell receptor beta chains sequenced from a single sample in a study of regulatory T cells in long-lasting Graves disease. Stated time point: newly diagnosed GD, antithyroid drugs for less than 3 months. PBMCs provided the RNA from which the TCR library was made. Construction of the TCR beta libraries employed iRepertoire HTBI primers in conjunction with Arm-PCR of CDR3 regions. TCRdb re-called the multiplex PCR reads with MiXCR, one entry per CDR3 protein. The profile covers 300,000 to 400,000 distinct CDR3 sequences, with over 15% appearing a single time and 30% taken by the ten largest. This sample also appeared in a second study, on T cells in Graves' hyperthyroidism and ophthalmopathy.

Specimen: peripheral blood mononuclear cells (PBMCs), collected at new diagnosis, from a patient treated with antithyroid drugs. The source of these receptors is a man aged 35-49 years with Graves disease.

This clonotype was seen more than once but under ten times. The chain carries TRBV4-2 and TRBJ2-2, with 9 bases identical to TRBD2. V lost 0 bases to trimming and J lost 6 bases; unmatched junction nucleotides: 5. This CDR3 comprises 16 residues. Germline V gives CDR1 LGHNA, CDR2 YNFKEQ. As DNA, the CDR3 is TGTGCCAGCAGCCAAGAAAGGGGACTAGCAGCCGGGGAGCTGTTTTTT. Its protein is CASSQERGLAAGELFF.

This clonotype was observed many times. The chain is built from TRBV7-9 and TRBJ2-7; either TRBD1 or TRBD2 may supply D (5 bases each). The CDR3 consists of 13 residues. Trimming removed 4 bases from V and 9 bases from J, with 16 bases in between. CDR1 and CDR2 from the germline V gene are SEHNR and FQNEAQ (reference sequence). The CDR3 loop is CASSWNAEGSQYF. The CDR3 nucleotides are TGTGCCAGCAGCTGGAATGCCGAGGGGTCGCAGTACTTC.

This clonotype was counted between two and nine times. The chain joins TRBV6-1 to TRBJ1-4; D not certain. V lost 8 bases and J 0 bases, leaving 16 bases between the germline ends. There are 16 residues in the CDR3. Germline loops: CDR1 MNHNS, CDR2 SASEGT. The CDR3 DNA is TGTGCCAGCTTTCCGGCCGCGGGAGCAACTAATGAAAAACTGTTTTTT. Translating gives CASFPAAGATNEKLFF.

CDR3 coding DNA: TGTGCCAGCAGGAGGACTAGCGGGGGGGCAAAAGATACGCAGTATTTT. Its protein is CASRRTSGGAKDTQYF. J is TRBJ2-3 and V is TRBV6-1; 15 bases map to TRBD2. Germline assignment: CDR1 MNHNS and CDR2 SASEGT. The ends lost 6 bases at V and 5 bases at J; junction bases unmatched: 6. This CDR3 comprises 16 residues.

V is TRBV19 and J is TRBJ1-6; a weak D match, TRBD1 (5 bases). This CDR3 is built from 15 residues. Germline CDR1 LNHDA, CDR2 SQIVND (reference sequence). The ends were cut back, 5 bases at V and 7 bases at J, with 15 bases in the middle. This CDR3 is CASSGSSGTNSPLHF. For the CDR3, the DNA is TGTGCCAGTAGTGGGAGTTCGGGGACGAATTCACCCCTCCACTTT.

This clonotype has ten or more counts. V usage is TRBV14 and J usage is TRBJ2-1, with TRBD2 identical over 7 bases. V trimming: 4 bases; J trimming: 3 bases; junction bases outside the gene matches: 12. In germline, CDR1 is SGHDN, CDR2 FVKESK. The CDR3 runs to 17 residues. CDR3 protein: CASSLLRAGSNYNEQFF. The CDR3 DNA reads as TGTGCCAGCAGCCTTCTCCGAGCGGGATCGAACTACAATGAGCAGTTCTTC.

A few counts support this clonotype. The chain links TRBV27 to TRBJ2-5; D gene uncertain. V lost 4 bases, J lost 8 bases, and 17 bases lay in between. This CDR3 is built from 14 residues. The germline gives CDR1 MNHEY, CDR2 SMNVEV (reference sequence). Written as DNA, the CDR3 is TGTGCCAGCAGTTCATCCAATAGAGTGACTACCCAGTACTTC. Protein sequence: CASSSSNRVTTQYF.

This clonotype came up many times. The V gene is TRBV6-2 or TRBV6-3, the J gene TRBJ2-7; TRBD1 aligns across 10 bases. The V gene's germline CDR1 is MNHEY and CDR2 SVGEGT. The V segment lost 5 bases and the J segment 5 bases; nucleotides outside the gene matches: 6. The CDR3 is made up of 14 amino acids. The CDR3 spells CASSKRQGAHEQYF. CDR3 coding DNA: TGTGCCAGCAGTAAAAGACAGGGGGCACACGAGCAGTACTTC.

This clonotype showed up many times. The chain joins TRBV7-2 to TRBJ1-5, with 9 bases matching TRBD1. CDR3 length: 14 amino acids. The germline V gene has CDR1 SGHTA and CDR2 FQGNSA. The V segment lost 1 base and the J segment 6 bases; nucleotides outside the gene matches: 1. CDR3 region: CASSLGTGVQPQHF. Here the CDR3 DNA reads TGTGCCAGCAGCTTAGGGACAGGGGTTCAGCCCCAGCATTTT.

The rearrangement links TRBV12-3 or TRBV12-4 to TRBJ2-2; 8 nucleotides align to TRBD2. This CDR3 spans 15 amino acids. V shed 8 bases and J 5 bases; nucleotides not matched to a gene: 10. The CDR3 here is CASVRGERGTGELFF. The DNA of the CDR3 is TGTGCCAGCGTCCGTGGCGAGCGGGGGACCGGGGAGCTGTTTTTT.

This clonotype was seen a handful of times. The gene calls are TRBV5-4 and TRBJ1-2; 8 nucleotides line up with TRBD1. This CDR3 has 15 amino acids. V was clipped by 4 bases and J by 4 bases; unmatched bases: 9. Germline CDR1 SGHNT, CDR2 YYREEE (reference sequence). The CDR3 region has the DNA TGTGCCAGCAGCACCCCCGGACAGGGAACCTATGGCTACACCTTC. Its protein is CASSTPGQGTYGYTF. The full variable domain, with the rest looked up from reference TRBV5-4 and TRBJ1-2, is ETGVTQSPTHLIKTRGQQVTLRCSSQSGHNTVSWYQQALGQGPQFIFQYYREEENGRGNFPPRFSGLQFPNYSSELNVNALELDDSALYLCASSTPGQGTYGYTFGSGTRLTVV.

This clonotype came up many times. The chain is built from TRBV27 and TRBJ1-1; the D is unclear. V was cut by 0 bases and J by 7 bases, with 12 bases left in between. The CDR3 covers 14 residues. CDR1 and CDR2 (germline): MNHEY, SMNVEV (reference sequence). The DNA of the CDR3 is TGTGCCAGCAGTTTATCACCCGGGAGTTATGAAGCTTTCTTT. This codes for CASSLSPGSYEAFF.

There are many counts of this clonotype. This sequence joins TRBV11-2 and TRBJ2-1; weak D call: TRBD1 (5 bases). This CDR3 region has 11 residues. Germline CDR1 reads SGHAT; CDR2 reads FQNNGV. Trimming shortened V by 3 bases and J by 10 bases, and 7 bases separated the two germline ends. The CDR3 here is CASSLDTEQFF. In nucleotides, the CDR3 is TGTGCCAGCAGCTTGGACACAGAGCAGTTCTTC.

This clonotype was found many times. This chain uses TRBV2 with TRBJ2-5; D not resolved. The V gene's germline CDR1 is SNHLY and CDR2 FYNNEI. Deletions cut 10 bases from V and 1 base from J, with 7 bases between. The CDR3 has 11 amino acids. The CDR3 nucleotides are TGTGCCACTGGGATCCAAGAGACCCAGTACTTC. This encodes CATGIQETQYF. Using reference TRBV2 and TRBJ2-5 for the parts outside the CDR3, the full variable domain is EPEVTQTPSHQVTQMGQEVILRCVPISNHLYFYWYRQILGQKVEFLVSFYNNEISEKSEIFDDQFSVERPDGSNFTLKIRSTKLEDSAMYFCATGIQETQYFGPGTRLLVL.

The rearrangement joins TRBV6-9 to TRBJ1-4, with D perhaps TRBD1 (6 bases). Germline CDR1 reads MNHGY; CDR2 reads SVAAGI. CDR3 length: 14 amino acids. Trimming cost V 4 bases and J 8 bases, with 14 bases left between them. The CDR3 here is CASSWGGRGEKLFF. The CDR3 DNA reads as TGTGCCAGCAGTTGGGGGGGCAGAGGGGAAAAACTGTTTTTT.

This clonotype was seen only a few times. The V gene is TRBV20-1, the J gene TRBJ2-1; TRBD2 aligns across 12 bases. Trimming at V came to 6 bases and at J to 7 bases, leaving 7 bases not matched to a gene. Per the germline V gene, CDR1 is DFQATT and CDR2 is SNEGSKA (reference sequence). The CDR3 loop spans 14 amino acids. CDR3 amino acids: CSAGGLAGWNEQFF. In DNA, the CDR3 is TGCAGTGCCGGGGGACTAGCGGGTTGGAATGAGCAGTTCTTC.

This clonotype has a count of ten or more. This sequence joins TRBV19 and TRBJ2-3; D is undetermined. Trimming removed 0 bases at V and 8 bases at J, with 3 bases between. Germline CDR1 is LNHDA and CDR2 is SQIVND (reference sequence). The CDR3 runs 11 residues. CDR3 residues: CASSIDGTQYF. Written as DNA, the CDR3 is TGTGCCAGTAGTATAGATGGTACGCAGTATTTT.

A word on this clonotype: One base away lies a much larger clone, so this may be a sequencing read error. It is likely a read error, because the conserved phenylalanine at the end of the CDR3 is missing. The chain links TRBV28 to TRBJ2-7; D remains ambiguous. The CDR3 contains 14 residues. The germline CDR1 and CDR2 sequences are MDHEN and SYDVKM. V shed 2 bases and J shed 1 base, with 9 bases lying between them. The CDR3 region has the DNA TGTGCCAGCAGTTTAGCCCAGGAATCCTACGAGCAGTACCTC. It yields the protein CASSLAQESYEQYL.

In this sample, this clonotype turned up many times. The V call is TRBV7-2, the J call TRBJ1-2; D uncertain. This CDR3 spans 14 amino acids. In germline, CDR1 is SGHTA, CDR2 FQGNSA. V lost 5 bases to trimming and J lost 4 bases, with 14 bases between them. CDR3 nucleotides: TGTGCCAGCAGCAGGCCCAGTCGCGTCTATGGCTACACCTTC. Its protein is CASSRPSRVYGYTF. The full variable domain, its missing parts supplied by reference TRBV7-2 and TRBJ1-2, is GAGVSQSPSNKVTEKGKDVELRCDPISGHTALYWYRQSLGQGLEFLIYFQGNSAPDKSGLPSDRFSAERTGGSVSTLTIQRTQQEDSAVYLCASSRPSRVYGYTFGSGTRLTVV.

Concerning this clonotype itself: This probably arose from a read error, given a far larger clone one base away. This chain joins TRBV6-1 and TRBJ2-3; D gene uncertain. V shed 6 bases and J shed 1 base, with 17 bases lying between them. The CDR3 consists of 16 residues. From germline, CDR1 is MNHNS and CDR2 SASEGT. The CDR3 nucleotides read TGTGCCAGCAGCCGTAATGGAGCGAGAGGCACAGATACGCAGTATTTT. Its protein is CASSRNGARGTDTQYF.

This clonotype was observed many times. The rearrangement joins TRBV5-6 to TRBJ2-5, with 9 nucleotides matching TRBD2. V gave up 0 bases and J gave up 0 bases; unmatched junction bases: 6. The CDR3 consists of 17 residues. The germline gives CDR1 SGHDT, CDR2 YYEEEE. In nucleotides, the CDR3 is TGTGCCAGCAGCTTGGGTCCCAGCGGGAGGTACCAAGAGACCCAGTACTTC. This encodes CASSLGPSGRYQETQYF.

This clonotype has ten or more counts. J is TRBJ1-4 and V is TRBV12-3 or TRBV12-4; 9 bases agree with TRBD1. The CDR3 totals 16 residues. V gave up 3 bases and J gave up 10 bases; unmatched junction bases: 12. The CDR3 here is CASSLRTGTGSGKLFF. CDR3 sequence (DNA): TGTGCCAGCAGTTTGAGAACCGGGACAGGGAGCGGAAAACTGTTTTTT.

There are many counts of this clonotype. The CDR3, as DNA: TGTGCCAGCAGTTTGAGGTTTCAAGAGACCCAGTACTTC. It codes for CASSLRFQETQYF. V and J are TRBV12-3 or TRBV12-4 and TRBJ2-5; no reliable D call. V lost 3 bases, J lost 2 bases, and 7 bases lay in between. The CDR3 covers 13 residues.

The chain recombines TRBV7-3 with TRBJ1-2; D might be TRBD1 (5 bases). This CDR3 contains 13 residues. V lost 5 bases, J lost 3 bases, and 10 bases lay in between. Germline CDR1 and CDR2: SGHTA and FQGTGA. CDR3 in DNA: TGTGCCAGCAGCCCCGACAGACACTATGGCTACACCTTC. This sequence encodes CASSPDRHYGYTF.

V gene TRBV14 combines with J gene TRBJ2-7; D ambiguous. Germline values: CDR1 SGHDN, CDR2 FVKESK. The CDR3 runs to 11 residues. V was shortened by 3 bases and J by 6 bases, with 6 bases between the two germline ends. As DNA, the CDR3 is TGTGCCAGCAGCCACTCCGGCGAGCAGTACTTC. Its translation: CASSHSGEQYF. The complete variable domain, with remaining parts taken from reference TRBV14 and TRBJ2-7, reads EAGVTQFPSHSVIEKGQTVTLRCDPISGHDNLYWYRRVMGKEIKFLLHFVKESKQDESGMPNNRFLAERTGGTYSTLKVQPAELEDSGVYFCASSHSGEQYFGPGTRLTVT.

This clonotype was seen repeatedly, ten times or more. The chain carries TRBV20-1 and TRBJ1-6; D not resolved. Between the trimmed V and J ends, which lost 0 bases and 6 bases, there was a span of 9 bases. Germline V gene lookup returns CDR1 DFQATT and CDR2 SNEGSKA (reference sequence). This CDR3 is 14 amino acids long. The CDR3 DNA is TGCAGTGCTAGAGATCGAACGTTTAATTCACCCCTCCACTTT. This encodes CSARDRTFNSPLHF.

Ten or more counts support this clonotype. The genes are TRBV10-2 and TRBJ1-2, with a possible D match to TRBD1 (6 bases). This CDR3 spans 12 amino acids. Germline assignment: CDR1 WSHSY and CDR2 SAAADI. V was shortened by 7 bases and J by 4 bases, with 10 bases between the two germline ends. The CDR3 region has the DNA TGCGCCAGCAACAGGGATGCCTATGGCTACACCTTC. It is translated as CASNRDAYGYTF.